These 24 T cell receptor beta chains originate from one sample sequenced in a study of blood T cells in healthy people across ages. Combining a sample-barcoded 5' primer with a J-beta primer mix, a second PCR ran for 7 to 11 cycles. In TCRdb, the 5' RACE reads were re-called with MiXCR into one record per CDR3 protein. Of over 1,200,000 distinct CDR3 sequences detected, almost 60% appear once; the ten largest clones hold roughly 6.3%. Sequencing was performed on blood. The source of these receptors is a man aged 18 to 30 in good health.

The chain combines TRBV10-3 with TRBJ2-5, with 7 bases aligning to TRBD2. The CDR3 sequence is 14 residues long. The germline gives CDR1 ENHRY, CDR2 SYGVKD. The ends lost 4 bases at V and 11 bases at J; junction bases unmatched: 13. As DNA, the CDR3 is TGTGCCATCAGTGGGGGAGGGCTCGAAGAGAAGCAGTACTTC. This codes for CAISGGGLEEKQYF.

The chain joins TRBV27 to TRBJ1-5; D gene unclear. The CDR3 consists of 13 residues. CDR1 is MNHEY and CDR2 is SMNVEV in the germline V gene (reference sequence). V was cut by 5 bases and J by 2 bases, with 7 bases left in between. This CDR3 reads CASSPLGNQPQHF. CDR3 bases: TGTGCCAGCAGTCCCTTGGGCAATCAGCCCCAGCATTTT.

The chain is built from TRBV28 and TRBJ2-5, with 7 positions matching TRBD1. J gave up 3 bases and V 5 bases, and 9 bases lay outside the gene matches. Germline-derived CDR1 and CDR2 are MDHEN and SYDVKM. The CDR3 is 15 residues long. CDR3 region: CASSIPTGNEETQYF. Written as DNA, the CDR3 is TGTGCCAGCAGTATTCCGACAGGGAATGAAGAGACCCAGTACTTC.

The V call is TRBV4-2, the J call TRBJ2-5; 8 bases align to TRBD1. TRBJ2-7 matches the DNA end more closely, so the J call is doubtful. This CDR3 contains 17 residues. Germline V gene data show CDR1 as LGHNA and CDR2 as YNFKEQ. In DNA, the CDR3 is TGTGCCAGCAGCCACCCCCCTATCGGACAGGGACTCTACGAGCAGTACTTC. Its protein is CASSHPPIGQGLYEQYF.

The CDR3 protein is CSAREPGTGDHGYTF. For the CDR3, the DNA is TGCAGTGCTAGAGAACCCGGGACAGGGGATCATGGCTACACCTTC. The chain has TRBV20-1 and TRBJ1-2, with 10 bases fitting TRBD1. J gave up 6 bases and V 0 bases, and 7 bases lay outside the gene matches. Germline V gene sequence: CDR1 DFQATT, CDR2 SNEGSKA (reference sequence). This CDR3 is 15 amino acids long.

The chain employs TRBV21-1 and TRBJ2-7. TRBV21-1 has pseudogene status. The CDR3 runs to 16 residues. Here the CDR3 DNA reads TGTGCCAGCAGCAAAGGTCGGTCGGGGTTATCCTACGAGCAGTACTTC. Amino acid sequence: CASSKGRSGLSYEQYF.

The rearrangement joins TRBV6-6 to TRBJ2-7; D is unresolved. With 1 base removed from V and 2 bases from J, the gap between germline ends came to 6 bases. The CDR3 loop spans 13 amino acids. From germline, CDR1 is MNHNY and CDR2 SVGAGI (reference sequence). The CDR3 spells CASSYLSAYEQYF. DNA for the CDR3: TGTGCCAGCAGTTACTTGAGCGCCTACGAGCAGTACTTC.

This chain links TRBV10-3 with TRBJ1-5; D is unclear. The germline V gene encodes CDR1 ENHRY and CDR2 SYGVKD. The CDR3 is made up of 14 amino acids. Trimming shortened V by 2 bases and J by 3 bases, and 8 bases separated the two germline ends. Written as DNA, the CDR3 is TGTGCCATCAGTGAGAAGGCCCTCAATCAGCCCCAGCATTTT. Its translation is CAISEKALNQPQHF.

This chain's CDR3 is CASSQTSGINEQFF. The DNA for the CDR3 is TGTGCCAGCAGTCAGACTAGCGGGATCAATGAGCAGTTCTTC. This chain joins TRBV13 and TRBJ2-1, with 11 bases aligning to TRBD2. This CDR3 spans 14 amino acids. Germline CDR1 and CDR2: PRHDT and FYEKMQ (reference sequence). Trimming at V came to 6 bases and at J to 6 bases, leaving 4 bases not matched to a gene.

V and J are TRBV3-1 and TRBJ2-1, with a tentative D call TRBD2 (6 bases). The CDR3 extends over 17 amino acids. V shed 1 base and J shed 0 bases, with 13 bases lying between them. Germline V gene lookup returns CDR1 LGHDT and CDR2 YNNKEL (reference sequence). This CDR3 is CASSQASGGSSYNEQFF. The CDR3, as DNA: TGTGCCAGCAGCCAAGCTTCCGGGGGAAGCTCCTACAATGAGCAGTTCTTC.

This rearrangement joins TRBV2 to TRBJ2-1, with D possibly called TRBD1 or TRBD2 (6 bases each). Germline assignment: CDR1 SNHLY and CDR2 FYNNEI. This CDR3 is built from 15 residues. The V gene lost 4 bases and the J gene lost 7 bases, with 17 bases spanning the gap. The CDR3 DNA reads TGTGCCAGCAGTGTTCAGCAGGGGCTAGCGAATGAGCAGTTCTTC. Encoded protein: CASSVQQGLANEQFF.

The chain carries TRBV4-2 and TRBJ2-4; 15 nucleotides match TRBD2. The CDR3 sequence is 22 residues long. Germline V CDR1 and CDR2: LGHNA, YNFKEQ. V lost 3 bases, J lost 7 bases, and 22 bases stayed unmatched. CDR3 DNA sequence: TGTGCCAGCAGCCATCCTCTCAGGACTAGCGGGGGGGCTTTATATTCGGGGAACATTCAGTACTTC. It encodes CASSHPLRTSGGALYSGNIQYF.

This clonotype showed up just a few times. This rearrangement joins TRBV11-2 to TRBJ1-2; the D gene is possibly TRBD1 (6 bases). Germline loops: CDR1 SGHAT, CDR2 FQNNGV. Trimming stripped 4 bases from V and 8 bases from J, with 14 bases between. CDR3 size: 13 residues. This CDR3 reads CASSSSGASGYTF. The CDR3 DNA sequence: TGTGCCAGCAGCTCCTCAGGGGCTTCAGGCTACACCTTC. The entire variable domain, with the rest obtained from reference TRBV11-2 and TRBJ1-2, is as follows: EAGVAQSPRYKIIEKRQSVAFWCNPISGHATLYWYQQILGQGPKLLIQFQNNGVVDDSQLPKDRFSAERLKGVDSTLKIQPAKLEDSAVYLCASSSSGASGYTFGSGTRLTVV.

This clonotype was seen just once. The chain couples TRBV18 to TRBJ2-7, with a tentative D call TRBD2 (6 bases). The germline CDR1 and CDR2 sequences are KGHSH and LQKENI. The CDR3 has 12 residues. Trimming cost V 11 bases and J 4 bases, with 15 bases left between them. The CDR3 coding sequence is TGTGCCGGGACTGAGCGGGTATACGAGCAGTACTTC. Its protein product is CAGTERVYEQYF.

The genes are TRBV4-1 and TRBJ1-2; no clear D gene. Trimming took 2 bases from V and 7 from J, leaving 23 bases between them. The germline gives CDR1 MGHRA, CDR2 YSYEKL. This CDR3 is 17 amino acids long. The CDR3 loop is CASSQPTAGPSGFGYTF. CDR3 sequence (DNA): TGCGCCAGCAGCCAACCCACTGCGGGTCCAAGCGGTTTTGGCTACACCTTC.

The rearrangement joins TRBV20-1 to TRBJ2-1; 7 bases are a match to TRBD2. CDR3 length: 16 amino acids. The germline CDR1 and CDR2 sequences are DFQATT and SNEGSKA (reference sequence). V shed 1 base and J 0 bases; nucleotides not matched to a gene: 6. The CDR3 region is CSARGGTTISYNEQFF. The CDR3, as DNA: TGCAGTGCTAGAGGTGGGACTACAATCTCCTACAATGAGCAGTTCTTC.

This clonotype was detected only a few times. The gene calls are TRBV13 and TRBJ2-5, with 14 positions matching TRBD2. The CDR3 covers 16 residues. J gave up 1 base and V 5 bases, and 3 bases lay outside the gene matches. Germline V gives CDR1 PRHDT, CDR2 FYEKMQ (reference sequence). CDR3 in DNA: TGTGCCAGCAGCACTGGGACTAGCGGGAGCCAAGAGACCCAGTACTTC. It is translated as CASSTGTSGSQETQYF. Full variable domain (missing parts from reference TRBV13 and TRBJ2-5): AAGVIQSPRHLIKEKRETATLKCYPIPRHDTVYWYQQGPGQDPQFLISFYEKMQSDKGSIPDRFSAQQFSDYHSELNMSSLELGDSALYFCASSTGTSGSQETQYFGPGTRLLVL.

This clonotype was seen only a few times. This chain uses TRBV7-2 with TRBJ1-5, with unresolved D. Trimming removed 1 base from V and 8 bases from J, with 12 bases in between. The germline gives CDR1 SGHTA, CDR2 FQGNSA. The CDR3 is 14 amino acids. For the CDR3, the DNA is TGTGCCAGCAGCTTAGTCCTCGGCGAAAAGCCCCAGCATTTT. Translation: CASSLVLGEKPQHF.

The J gene is TRBJ2-3, the V gene TRBV11-2, with 8 nucleotides matching TRBD1. V trimming: 0 bases; J trimming: 5 bases; junction bases outside the gene matches: 4. Germline V CDR1 and CDR2: SGHAT, FQNNGV. The CDR3 has 15 amino acids. The CDR3: CASSLDGRGQDTQYF. CDR3 nucleotides: TGTGCCAGCAGCTTAGACGGCAGGGGGCAAGATACGCAGTATTTT.

The chain carries TRBV20-1 and TRBJ2-3, with D perhaps matching TRBD2 (6 bases). The CDR3 consists of 13 residues. The V and J ends lost 5 bases and 0 bases respectively, with 9 bases between them. Germline V gene sequence: CDR1 DFQATT, CDR2 SNEGSKA (reference sequence). The chain's CDR3 is CSAPEGSTDTQYF. CDR3 coding DNA: TGCAGTGCTCCGGAGGGTAGCACAGATACGCAGTATTTT.

The V and J genes are TRBV6-2 or TRBV6-3 and TRBJ2-3; 8 bases map to TRBD2. The V gene's germline CDR1 is MNHEY and CDR2 SVGEGT. The CDR3 sequence is 15 residues long. Trimming at V came to 7 bases and at J to 0 bases, leaving 6 bases not matched to a gene. DNA for the CDR3: TGTGCCAGCACTCGCCCGGGGGGGAGCACAGATACGCAGTATTTT. Translation gives CASTRPGGSTDTQYF.

The chain is built from TRBV6-2 or TRBV6-3 and TRBJ1-5, with 9 bases fitting TRBD1. Germline lookup yields CDR1 MNHEY and CDR2 SVGEGT. This CDR3 comprises 14 residues. J gave up 7 bases and V 5 bases, and 6 bases lay outside the gene matches. The CDR3 loop is CASSTQGARQPQHF. The CDR3, as DNA: TGTGCCAGCAGTACACAGGGGGCGAGGCAGCCCCAGCATTTT.

The chain recombines TRBV27 with TRBJ1-5; D is perhaps TRBD1 (5 bases). The CDR3 has 15 residues. The germline V gene encodes CDR1 MNHEY and CDR2 SMNVEV (reference sequence). V lost 2 bases and J 0 bases, leaving 8 bases between the germline ends. The chain's CDR3 is CASSLDRYSNQPQHF. CDR3 nucleotide sequence: TGTGCCAGCAGTTTAGACAGATATAGCAATCAGCCCCAGCATTTT.

The CDR3 bases are TGCGCCAGCAGCCAAGTACTACTGGGCCCGAACTACGAGCAGTACTTC. Residues: CASSQVLLGPNYEQYF. This chain connects TRBV4-1 to TRBJ2-7; D remains unclear. The V gene lost 1 base and the J gene lost 3 bases, with 16 bases spanning the gap. Germline V gives CDR1 MGHRA, CDR2 YSYEKL. The CDR3 is 16 amino acids.